The 7 T cell receptor beta chains below all came from one sample that was sequenced in a study of cytomegalovirus exposure and HLA in healthy donors. Researchers ran the PCR with 60 Vbeta and 13 Jbeta primers. Produced via immunoSEQ multiplex PCR; TCRdb's table is partial and in-frame only. This sample yields tens of thousands of clones, of which 65% to 70% are seen a single time; around 6.9% belongs to the top ten. Sequences were obtained from PBMCs. These receptor sequences come from a woman between 50 and 59 years old in good health and CMV-seropositive.

The rearrangement uses TRBV6-5 and TRBJ1-3, with D unclear. V lost 7 bases to trimming and J lost 0 bases, with 10 bases between them. The CDR3 contains 14 residues. CDR1 and CDR2 from the germline V gene are MNHEY and SVGAGI. The CDR3 DNA follows: TGTGCCAGCAAACGAAAGAGCTCTGGAAACACCATATATTTT. Residues: CASKRKSSGNTIYF.

This chain joins TRBV5-4 and TRBJ2-2, with TRBD1 matching 7 bases. The germline V gene encodes CDR1 SGHNT and CDR2 YYREEE (reference sequence). The CDR3 loop spans 13 amino acids. The V segment lost 4 bases and the J segment 4 bases; nucleotides outside the gene matches: 1. In DNA, the CDR3 is TGTGCCAGCAGCCACAGGGGCACCGGGGAGCTGTTTTTT. Translating it yields CASSHRGTGELFF.

V and J are TRBV6-1 and TRBJ1-1; unclear D gene. The V and J ends lost 11 bases and 0 bases respectively, with 19 bases between them. Germline values: CDR1 MNHNS, CDR2 SASEGT. The CDR3 loop spans 15 amino acids. Here the CDR3 DNA reads TGTGCCGCGAGCATAATGGTTGGAGTGAACACTGAAGCTTTCTTT. As protein: CAASIMVGVNTEAFF.

The CDR3 DNA sequence: TGCAGCGCCTGGCAGTTGGAGGGGGAGCTGTTTTTT. Protein sequence: CSAWQLEGELFF. The J gene is TRBJ2-2, the V gene TRBV29-1; D uncertain. CDR1 is SQVTM, CDR2 ANQGSEA, per germline. CDR3 length: 12 amino acids. The V and J ends lost 7 bases and 8 bases respectively, with 14 bases between them.

The CDR3 sequence: CASSGGQAYQETQYF. DNA for the CDR3: TGTGCCAGCAGTGGAGGACAGGCGTACCAAGAGACCCAGTACTTC. V is TRBV28 and J is TRBJ2-5; 7 bases match TRBD1. The CDR3 contains 15 residues. V gave up 5 bases and J gave up 0 bases; unmatched junction bases: 6. Germline V gene sequence: CDR1 MDHEN, CDR2 SYDVKM.

The V call is TRBV5-1, the J call TRBJ2-3; a weak D match, TRBD1 (6 bases). The CDR3 totals 16 residues. CDR1 SGHRS and CDR2 YFSETQ come from the germline V gene. The ends were cut back, 4 bases at V and 1 base at J, with 16 bases in the middle. The CDR3 nucleotides read TGCGCCAGCAGCGCCCGAGCAGGGGCCCGCACAGATACGCAGTATTTT. Its protein product is CASSARAGARTDTQYF.

V usage is TRBV28 and J usage is TRBJ1-4, with TRBD1 matching over 7 bases. From germline, CDR1 is MDHEN and CDR2 SYDVKM. This CDR3 spans 15 amino acids. Germline trimming cut 6 bases from V and 7 bases from J; bases unmatched to any gene: 11. This chain's CDR3 is CASSTPGRGLEKLFF. The CDR3 DNA reads TGTGCCAGCAGCACCCCCGGGAGGGGGCTTGAAAAACTGTTTTTT.